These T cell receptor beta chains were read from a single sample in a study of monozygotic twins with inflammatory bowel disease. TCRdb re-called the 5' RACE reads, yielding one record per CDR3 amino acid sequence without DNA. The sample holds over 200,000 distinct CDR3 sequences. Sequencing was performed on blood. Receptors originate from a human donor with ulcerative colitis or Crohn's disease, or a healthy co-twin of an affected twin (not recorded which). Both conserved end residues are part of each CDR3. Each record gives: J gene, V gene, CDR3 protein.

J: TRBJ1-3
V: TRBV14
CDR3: CASSHREDPGNTIYF

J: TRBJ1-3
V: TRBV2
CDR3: CAEQEGRRGNTIYF

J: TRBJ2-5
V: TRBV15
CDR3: CATSRGGSQETQYF

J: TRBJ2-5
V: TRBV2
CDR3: CASTLAGGAQETQYF

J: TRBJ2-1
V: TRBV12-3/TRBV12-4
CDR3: CASSRGHIRYNEQFF

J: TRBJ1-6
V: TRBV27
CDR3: CASSSLGRLGTPLHF

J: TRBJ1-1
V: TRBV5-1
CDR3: CASSSRNTGAAEAFF

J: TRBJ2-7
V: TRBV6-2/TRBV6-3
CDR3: CASSPRSSYEQYF

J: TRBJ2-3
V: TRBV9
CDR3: CASSVGGLDTQYF

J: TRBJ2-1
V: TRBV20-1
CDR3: CSAKRPPYNEQFF

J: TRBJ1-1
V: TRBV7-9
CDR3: CASSLHTNTEAFF

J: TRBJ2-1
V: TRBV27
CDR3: CASSLQGFSYNEQFF

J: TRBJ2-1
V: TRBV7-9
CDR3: CASSLIPGGKSYNEQFF

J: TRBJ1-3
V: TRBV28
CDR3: CASMVRGLGNTIYF

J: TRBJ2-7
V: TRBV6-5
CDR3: CASSYSGTGTGVYEQYF

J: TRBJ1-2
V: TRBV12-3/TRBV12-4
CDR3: CASSEDGGYTF

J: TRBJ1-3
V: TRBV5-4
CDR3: CASRDGGTGNTIYF

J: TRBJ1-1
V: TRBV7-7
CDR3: CASSRITGQIGTEAFF

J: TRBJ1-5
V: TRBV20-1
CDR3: CSATGGGGNQPQHF

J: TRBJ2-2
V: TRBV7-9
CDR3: CASSPGLRGNTGELFF

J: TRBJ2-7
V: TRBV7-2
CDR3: CASSFWTSGGSEQYF

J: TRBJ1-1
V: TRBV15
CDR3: CATSRDRQGGRGTEAFF

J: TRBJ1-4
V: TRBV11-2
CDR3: CASSLGVSLAANEKLFF

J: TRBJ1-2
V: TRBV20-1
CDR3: CSARGGDKGYTF

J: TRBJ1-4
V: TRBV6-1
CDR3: CASSDRGTAEKLFF

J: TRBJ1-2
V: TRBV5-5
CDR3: CASSLDGRREGHTF

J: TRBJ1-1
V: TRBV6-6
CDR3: CASSYQGGTEAFF

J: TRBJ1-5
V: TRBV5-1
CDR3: CASSLVESAQPQHF

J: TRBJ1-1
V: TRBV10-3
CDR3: CAISEAGGAKTEAFF

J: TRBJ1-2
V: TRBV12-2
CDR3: CASRLVGWMTLRDYGYTF

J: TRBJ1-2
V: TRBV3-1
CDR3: CASSQEPDYGYTF

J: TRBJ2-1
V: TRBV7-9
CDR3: CASSPPGQGLYNEQFF

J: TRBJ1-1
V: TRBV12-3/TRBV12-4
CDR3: CASRSGLEAFF

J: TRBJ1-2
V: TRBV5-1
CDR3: CASSPDRQSYGYTF

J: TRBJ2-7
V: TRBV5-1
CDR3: CASSLDYEQYF

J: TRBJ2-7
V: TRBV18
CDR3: CASSPVGSYEQYF

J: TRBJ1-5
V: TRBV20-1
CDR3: CSASGGHNGNQPQHF

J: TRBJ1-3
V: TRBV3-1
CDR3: CASSQTGYGNTIYF

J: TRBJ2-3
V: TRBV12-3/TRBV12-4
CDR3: CASSLSGGGDTQYF

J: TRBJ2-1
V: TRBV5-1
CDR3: CASSSDSYSYNEQFF

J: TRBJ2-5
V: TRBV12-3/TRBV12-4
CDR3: CASSEQGETQYF

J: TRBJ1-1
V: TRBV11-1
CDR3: CASSLGRDRGSEAFF

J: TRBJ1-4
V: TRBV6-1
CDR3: CASGSGGAIHEKLFF

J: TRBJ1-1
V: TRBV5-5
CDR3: CASSMRRGGWAEAFF

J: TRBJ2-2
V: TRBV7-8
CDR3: CASSLAIRSNTGELFF

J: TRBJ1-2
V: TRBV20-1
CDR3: CSAGALGGYTF

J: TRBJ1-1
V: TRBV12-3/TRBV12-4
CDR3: CASSLWVGGTEAFF

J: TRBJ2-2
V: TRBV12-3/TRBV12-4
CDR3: CASRAERGAKTGELFF

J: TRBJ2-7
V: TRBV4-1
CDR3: CASSQEWDGGPREQYF

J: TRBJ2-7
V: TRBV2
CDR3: CASSEARQGNEQYF

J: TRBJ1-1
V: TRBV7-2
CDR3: CASTPTGANTEAFF

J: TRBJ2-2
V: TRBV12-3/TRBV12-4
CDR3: CASSLPAGDVTGELFF

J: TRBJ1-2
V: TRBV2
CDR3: CASSEAGGIYGYTF

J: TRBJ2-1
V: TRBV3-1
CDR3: CASSQDIQHNEQFF